The clone carrying this T cell receptor beta chain showed up many times. The sample is drawn from a study of human T cells and chemical hapten exposure. This CDR3 contains 14 residues. Trimming removed 2 bases at V and 6 bases at J, with 12 bases between. Germline values: CDR1 MNHNS, CDR2 SASEGT. Individual cDNA molecules in this library carried unique molecular identifiers. TCRdb re-called the RACE reads with MiXCR, one entry per CDR3 protein. The sample has 75,000 to 100,000 distinct CDR3 sequences, around 9% seen once. Time point meaning: healthy volunteer bleed at 2 weeks. Total RNA was extracted from unfractionated whole blood.

The sample comprised whole blood. This receptor was obtained from a female donor in good health. Some clones in this sample may be carry-over from other donors' samples. The chain couples TRBV6-1 to TRBJ2-3, with D possibly TRBD1 on 5 matching bases. CDR3 coding DNA: TGTGCCAGCAGTGAAAAAGGGGAACTGGATACGCAGTATTTT. It encodes CASSEKGELDTQYF.